These 27 T cell receptor beta chains share one sample of origin, sequenced in a study of siplizumab effects on memory and regulatory T cells. This table comes from immunoSEQ multiplex PCR, and its TCRdb copy is limited to in-frame clones, with some not included. The table has over 85,000 clones, roughly 97% seen once. The sample taken for sequencing was naive CD4+ T cells sorted from blood. The receptors here all came from a human donor in good health.

The chain has TRBV27 and TRBJ1-1; D gene uncertain. Trimming removed 3 bases at V and 11 bases at J, with 13 bases between. In germline, CDR1 is MNHEY, CDR2 SMNVEV (reference sequence). The CDR3 contains 12 residues. The chain's CDR3 is CASSFGGERAFF. CDR3 nucleotides: TGTGCCAGCAGTTTCGGCGGGGAGAGGGCTTTCTTT.

The rearrangement uses TRBV7-8 and TRBJ1-5; D call uncertain. The CDR3 runs 14 residues. Looked up from germline, CDR1 is SGHVS and CDR2 is FQNEAQ. With 4 bases removed from V and 4 bases from J, the gap between germline ends came to 11 bases. The CDR3 is CASSSGPINQPQHF. CDR3 nucleotides: TGTGCCAGCAGCTCCGGGCCGATAAATCAGCCCCAGCATTTT.

This clone appeared once. This sequence joins TRBV7-2 and TRBJ2-3, with 7 bases identical to TRBD2. CDR1 is SGHTA, CDR2 FQGNSA, per germline. With 6 bases clipped from V and 2 bases from J, the junction kept 5 bases outside the gene matches. The CDR3 loop spans 14 amino acids. The CDR3 region has the DNA TGTGCCAGCAGACTAGCGTATGACACAGATACGCAGTATTTT. Amino acid sequence: CASRLAYDTDTQYF.

This rearrangement joins TRBV28 to TRBJ1-6; TRBD1 agrees at 9 bases. Germline loops: CDR1 MDHEN, CDR2 SYDVKM. J lost 7 bases, V lost 5 bases, and 3 bases had no gene match. This CDR3 has 14 amino acids. This chain's CDR3 is CASSRDRVNSPLHF. The CDR3 coding sequence is TGTGCCAGCAGTAGGGACAGGGTAAATTCACCCCTCCACTTT.

The gene calls are TRBV6-1 and TRBJ2-3, with D perhaps matching TRBD2 (5 bases). The CDR3 runs to 15 residues. The V gene lost 8 bases and the J gene lost 1 base, with 16 bases spanning the gap. Germline loops: CDR1 MNHNS, CDR2 SASEGT. The CDR3: CASPRRGPGTDTQYF. The DNA for the CDR3 is TGTGCCAGCCCGAGGAGAGGGCCGGGCACAGATACGCAGTATTTT.

The gene calls are TRBV11-2 and TRBJ1-2; tentative D call: TRBD1 (6 bases). The V end lost 5 bases, the J end lost 2 bases, and 12 bases lay between the germline ends. In germline, CDR1 is SGHAT, CDR2 FQNNGV. The CDR3 spans 14 residues. CDR3 DNA: TGTGCCAGCAGCCTTACAGGGTTGAACTATGGCTACACCTTC. Protein: CASSLTGLNYGYTF.

V gene TRBV27 combines with J gene TRBJ1-1, with 8 bases aligning to TRBD1. The CDR3 runs 16 residues. Germline trimming cut 6 bases from V and 7 bases from J; bases unmatched to any gene: 16. The germline V gene encodes CDR1 MNHEY and CDR2 SMNVEV (reference sequence). As DNA, the CDR3 is TGTGCCAGCAGCTCTTCCACTATACAGGGGGGACTTGAAGCTTTCTTT. Its protein is CASSSSTIQGGLEAFF.

V and J are TRBV5-5 and TRBJ1-2; D might be TRBD1 (5 bases). The germline gives CDR1 SGHKS, CDR2 YYEKEE (reference sequence). V gave up 0 bases and J gave up 0 bases, with 12 bases separating them. CDR3 size: 16 residues. The DNA of the CDR3 is TGTGCCAGCAGCTTGGCCCCAGGGACCCCTAACTATGGCTACACCTTC. It specifies CASSLAPGTPNYGYTF. Full variable domain (outside the CDR3, taken from reference TRBV5-5 and TRBJ1-2): DAGVTQSPTHLIKTRGQQVTLRCSPISGHKSVSWYQQVLGQGPQFIFQYYEKEERGRGNFPDRFSARQFPNYSSELNVNALLLGDSALYLCASSLAPGTPNYGYTFGSGTRLTVV.

The CDR3 loop is CASSLVGQAATGELFF. CDR3 coding DNA: TGTGCCAGCAGCTTAGTAGGACAGGCTGCGACCGGGGAGCTGTTTTTT. V gene TRBV7-6 combines with J gene TRBJ2-2, with 7 bases fitting TRBD1. Trimming removed 1 base from V and 5 bases from J; junction bases left unmatched: 7. This CDR3 contains 16 residues. CDR1 is SGHVS and CDR2 is FNYEAQ in the germline V gene.

The rearrangement joins TRBV7-9 to TRBJ1-1; 8 positions match TRBD1. The CDR3 has 13 amino acids. CDR1 and CDR2 (germline): SEHNR, FQNEAQ (reference sequence). V shed 11 bases and J 6 bases; nucleotides not matched to a gene: 11. CDR3 sequence reads: CAATDREGSEAFF. The CDR3, as DNA: TGTGCCGCAACGGACAGGGAGGGATCTGAAGCTTTCTTT. Filled out from reference TRBV7-9 and TRBJ1-1, the complete variable domain reads DTGVSQNPRHKITKRGQNVTFRCDPISEHNRLYWYRQTLGQGPEFLTYFQNEAQLEKSRLLSDRFSAERPKGSFSTLEIQRTEQGDSAMYLCAATDREGSEAFFGQGTRLTVV.

The chain is built from TRBV27 and TRBJ1-2, with D possibly being TRBD1 (6 bases). The CDR3 covers 16 residues. Trimming removed 3 bases from V and 0 bases from J, with 14 bases in between. Germline assignment: CDR1 MNHEY and CDR2 SMNVEV (reference sequence). The CDR3 here is CASSLYGQTANYGYTF. The CDR3 nucleotides read TGTGCCAGCAGTTTGTACGGACAGACCGCTAACTATGGCTACACCTTC.

This chain links TRBV10-3 with TRBJ2-7, with 11 bases that match TRBD1. CDR1 and CDR2 (germline): ENHRY, SYGVKD. V gave up 3 bases and J gave up 3 bases; unmatched junction bases: 7. The CDR3 contains 16 residues. The CDR3 loop is CAISDPGTGGNYEQYF. The DNA for the CDR3 is TGTGCCATCAGTGATCCCGGGACAGGGGGAAACTACGAGCAGTACTTC.

The rearrangement uses TRBV25-1 and TRBJ2-7; a weak D match, TRBD1 (6 bases). CDR3 length: 15 residues. Germline V gene sequence: CDR1 MGHDK, CDR2 SYGVNS. Trimming cost V 3 bases and J 3 bases, with 15 bases left between them. The CDR3 protein is CASSEGQLGRYEQYF. The CDR3 DNA sequence: TGTGCCAGCAGTGAGGGACAATTAGGGCGCTACGAGCAGTACTTC.

This clone came up once. As DNA, the CDR3 is TGTGCCAGCAGCTTGGTGGGGTTGTCCTATAATTCACCCCTCCACTTT. This encodes CASSLVGLSYNSPLHF. V usage is TRBV5-4 and J usage is TRBJ1-6, with D unclear. V was trimmed by 0 bases and J by 1 base, leaving 8 bases between them. Per germline, CDR1 SGHNT and CDR2 YYREEE (reference sequence). The CDR3 totals 16 residues.

The rearrangement links TRBV9 to TRBJ2-3, with D perhaps given as TRBD1 or TRBD2 (5 bases each). Trimming stripped 0 bases from V and 6 bases from J, with 14 bases between. This CDR3 has 15 amino acids. Germline V gives CDR1 SGDLS, CDR2 YYNGEE. CDR3 residues: CASSVGLPGTDTQYF. The CDR3 DNA sequence: TGTGCCAGCAGCGTAGGACTACCAGGGACGGATACGCAGTATTTT.

Here the CDR3 reads CASSGTGGHTIYF. In DNA, the CDR3 is TGTGCCAGCAGTGGGACAGGCGGCCACACCATATATTTT. The chain is built from TRBV6-1 and TRBJ1-3, with TRBD1 matching 7 bases. Trimming took 4 bases from V and 8 from J; bases not matched to a gene: 5. Germline CDR1 reads MNHNS; CDR2 reads SASEGT. The CDR3 runs 13 residues.

V and J are TRBV7-2 and TRBJ2-7; possible D gene TRBD1, 5 bases. The CDR3 runs 15 residues. With 0 bases removed from V and 6 bases from J, the gap between germline ends came to 15 bases. Germline assignment: CDR1 SGHTA and CDR2 FQGNSA. The CDR3 sequence: CASSLAAGPLSEQYF. The CDR3, as DNA: TGTGCCAGCAGCTTAGCGGCAGGGCCCCTCTCCGAGCAGTACTTC.

The chain uses TRBV5-4 and TRBJ2-3; 10 bases line up with TRBD2. The V and J ends lost 4 bases and 5 bases, in that order; junction bases with no gene match: 10. The CDR3 length is 16 residues. CDR1 is SGHNT, CDR2 YYREEE, per germline (reference sequence). The CDR3 loop reads CASSPLPAGGIDTQYF. CDR3 DNA: TGTGCCAGCAGCCCGCTACCAGCGGGGGGGATAGATACGCAGTATTTT.

V and J are TRBV13 and TRBJ1-4, with 11 positions matching TRBD1. J lost 6 bases, V lost 0 bases, and 0 bases had no gene match. The CDR3 consists of 15 residues. Per the germline V gene, CDR1 is PRHDT and CDR2 is FYEKMQ (reference sequence). The CDR3, as DNA: TGTGCCAGCAGCTTAGGGGACAGGGGGCATGAAAAACTGTTTTTT. Its translation is CASSLGDRGHEKLFF.

This chain links TRBV19 with TRBJ2-7; TRBD1 matches at 9 bases. CDR1 and CDR2 from the germline V gene are LNHDA and SQIVND (reference sequence). The length of the CDR3 is 15 residues. V was clipped by 6 bases and J by 2 bases; unmatched bases: 8. The CDR3 region has the DNA TGTGCCAGTAGCCCCGAGGACAGGGGACCCTACGAGCAGTACTTC. Amino acids: CASSPEDRGPYEQYF. The full variable domain, with the rest looked up from reference TRBV19 and TRBJ2-7, is DGGITQSPKYLFRKEGQNVTLSCEQNLNHDAMYWYRQDPGQGLRLIYYSQIVNDFQKGDIAEGYSVSREKKESFPLTVTSAQKNPTAFYLCASSPEDRGPYEQYFGPGTRLTVT.

The sample holds one count of this clone. This rearrangement joins TRBV21-1 to TRBJ2-5; TRBD2, as called in the table, went unchecked against the DNA. TRBV21-1 is designated a pseudogene. CDR3 size: 15 residues. CDR3 sequence reads: CASSNHTTNQETQYF. CDR3 coding DNA: TGTGCCAGCAGCAACCATACTACCAACCAAGAGACCCAGTACTTC.

The DNA for the CDR3 is TGCAGCGCTTCAACGTGGGAAACCGGGGAGCTGTTTTTT. This translates into CSASTWETGELFF. This chain joins TRBV29-1 and TRBJ2-2; D is undetermined. Between the trimmed V and J ends, which lost 7 bases and 5 bases, there was a span of 14 bases. Germline values: CDR1 SQVTM, CDR2 ANQGSEA. The CDR3 contains 13 residues.

The chain uses TRBV5-1 and TRBJ1-2; tentatively, D is TRBD1 (6 bases). Trimming shortened V by 3 bases and J by 5 bases, and 11 bases separated the two germline ends. From germline, CDR1 is SGHRS and CDR2 YFSETQ. This CDR3 contains 13 residues. The DNA of the CDR3 is TGCGCCAGCAGCTCTCGGACAGCTTATGGCTACACCTTC. Translation: CASSSRTAYGYTF.

V is TRBV10-3 and J is TRBJ2-7; 8 bases agree with TRBD2. V lost 7 bases, J lost 7 bases, and 12 bases stayed unmatched. The CDR3 extends over 14 amino acids. Germline-derived CDR1 and CDR2 are ENHRY and SYGVKD. CDR3 sequence (DNA): TGTGCCATCACGTCGACGGGGGGGCCGGGGGAGCAGTACTTC. This gives the protein CAITSTGGPGEQYF.

The V gene is TRBV9, the J gene TRBJ1-1; D not resolved. The germline V gene encodes CDR1 SGDLS and CDR2 YYNGEE. The CDR3 is made up of 13 amino acids. The germline V and J ends were trimmed by 0 bases and 1 base, with 4 bases remaining between them. In nucleotides, the CDR3 is TGTGCCAGCAGCGTAGAGGAGAACACTGAAGCTTTCTTT. Residues: CASSVEENTEAFF.

V and J are TRBV27 and TRBJ2-6, with D perhaps matching TRBD2 (5 bases). CDR3 size: 15 residues. V was cut by 4 bases and J by 2 bases, with 9 bases left in between. CDR1 is MNHEY and CDR2 is SMNVEV in the germline V gene (reference sequence). The CDR3 bases are TGTGCCAGCAGTTCCGGAGGCCCTGGGGCCAACGTCCTGACTTTC. This sequence encodes CASSSGGPGANVLTF.

V gene TRBV5-1 combines with J gene TRBJ2-7, with 7 bases aligning to TRBD1. Germline CDR1 SGHRS, CDR2 YFSETQ. With 0 bases clipped from V and 4 bases from J, the junction kept 4 bases outside the gene matches. The CDR3 extends over 14 amino acids. The CDR3, as DNA: TGCGCCAGCAGCTTGGAACAGGGGATGTACGAGCAGTACTTC. It codes for CASSLEQGMYEQYF.